This T cell receptor beta chain was recovered during a study of blood T cell repertoires in COVID-19. At the level of the study: Acute-phase and convalescent COVID-19 samples originated in the United States, Italy and Spain. PBMCs, B-cell-depleted T cells, or T cells were the source of the cDNA or gDNA that made up the material.

As processed by the authors: Estimation of nucleated cell counts relied on the amplification of reference gene primers. Using immunoSEQ multiplex PCR, the repertoire was profiled, and TCRdb retains in-frame clones only, with some absent. V and J calls and clone size are given by that table; D and trimming were obtained from the DNA. The top ten clones hold roughly 7.8% of a sample with around 220,000 clones, about 84% of them seen once. Enrollment of patients from Seattle took place during active infection, with longitudinal follow-up. This CDR3 contains 15 residues. Germline loops: CDR1 SGHVS, CDR2 FNYEAQ. The ends lost 1 base at V and 7 bases at J; junction bases unmatched: 7.

This rearrangement joins TRBV7-6 to TRBJ1-2, with 9 positions matching TRBD1. The clonotype comes from a woman at least 80 years old with COVID-19, enrolled during active disease. The sample was peripheral blood. The CDR3 reads CASSLEGQGFRGYTF. Here the CDR3 DNA reads TGTGCCAGCAGCTTAGAGGGACAGGGATTCCGTGGCTACACCTTC.